One and the same sample provided the 22 T cell receptor beta chains below, sequenced in a study of shared T cell receptors in the human thymus. TCRdb keeps only in-frame clones here, not all; method: immunoSEQ multiplex PCR. Among 540,000 or so clones listed, around three quarters were seen once. These data also featured in a second study, about human thymus T cells.

The material sequenced was thymocytes. The receptor set was obtained from a boy younger than two with a congenital heart defect.

The CDR3, as DNA: TGTGCCAGCAGCCCCTCCCCAAGCGGGAGGGCCGGAGAGACCCAGTACTTC. Protein product: CASSPSPSGRAGETQYF. This sequence joins TRBV7-6 and TRBJ2-5; 10 nucleotides match TRBD2. The germline CDR1 and CDR2 sequences are SGHVS and FNYEAQ. The V gene end was trimmed by 5 bases and the J gene end by 4 bases; junction bases not matched to a gene: 13. The CDR3 runs 17 residues.

The chain has TRBV9 and TRBJ2-2, with TRBD2 matching 9 bases. CDR1 is SGDLS and CDR2 is YYNGEE in the germline V gene. The CDR3 sequence is 21 residues long. The junction had 16 bases not matched to a gene; V was cut back by 0 bases and J by 1 base. CDR3 nucleotide sequence: TGTGCCAGCAGCGTAGTACCCACTAGCGGGCCACCAGATTTGAACACCGGGGAGCTGTTTTTT. This codes for CASSVVPTSGPPDLNTGELFF.

The chain carries TRBV28 and TRBJ2-7, with 10 positions matching TRBD2. CDR3 size: 18 residues. J lost 4 bases, V lost 4 bases, and 16 bases had no gene match. CDR1 and CDR2 (germline): MDHEN, SYDVKM. The DNA for the CDR3 is TGTGCCAGCAGTTGTAGGGGGCAAGCGGGAGGGCCTGGGTACGAGCAGTACTTC. It codes for CASSCRGQAGGPGYEQYF.

J is TRBJ2-7 and V is TRBV12-5; 10 nucleotides agree with TRBD1. V was pared by 1 base and J by 4 bases, with 4 bases of the junction left unmatched. The CDR3 has 15 residues. The V gene's germline CDR1 is LGHNT and CDR2 FRNRAP. CDR3 residues: CASGLGDRGRYEQYF. CDR3 DNA sequence: TGTGCTAGTGGTTTGGGGGACAGGGGACGGTACGAGCAGTACTTC. The full variable domain, in which reference TRBV12-5 and TRBJ2-7 provide the parts outside the CDR3, is DARVTQTPRHKVTEMGQEVTMRCQPILGHNTVFWYRQTMMQGLELLAYFRNRAPLDDSGMPKDRFSAEMPDATLATLKIQPSEPRDSAVYFCASGLGDRGRYEQYFGPGTRLTVT.

The V call is TRBV19, the J call TRBJ2-7, with D possibly matching TRBD2 (5 bases). V was pared by 1 base and J by 5 bases, with 21 bases between. The CDR3 sequence is 17 residues long. Germline CDR1 LNHDA, CDR2 SQIVND (reference sequence). The CDR3 DNA is TGTGCCAGTAGTATAGCCCCCTCGAACAAGCGGCCGGACGAGCAGTACTTC. Residues: CASSIAPSNKRPDEQYF. Drawing the rest from reference TRBV19 and TRBJ2-7, the complete variable domain is DGGITQSPKYLFRKEGQNVTLSCEQNLNHDAMYWYRQDPGQGLRLIYYSQIVNDFQKGDIAEGYSVSREKKESFPLTVTSAQKNPTAFYLCASSIAPSNKRPDEQYFGPGTRLTVT.

The V and J genes are TRBV4-2 and TRBJ1-1; D gene ambiguous. The CDR3 runs to 17 residues. Trimming took off 0 bases at V and 6 bases at J, with 20 bases between the two ends. Germline CDR1 is LGHNA and CDR2 is YNFKEQ. CDR3: CASSQEPLGRVGPEAFF. In DNA form, the CDR3 reads TGTGCCAGCAGCCAAGAACCCCTTGGGAGGGTGGGCCCTGAAGCTTTCTTT.

J is TRBJ1-2 and V is TRBV5-6; D unclear. Germline values: CDR1 SGHDT, CDR2 YYEEEE. This CDR3 has 14 amino acids. V was cut by 2 bases and J by 4 bases, with 12 bases left in between. CDR3 loop: CASSLEDALYGYTF. In nucleotides, the CDR3 is TGTGCCAGCAGCTTAGAGGATGCCCTCTATGGCTACACCTTC.

The J gene is TRBJ2-6, the V gene TRBV7-3; D possibly corresponds to TRBD2 (6 bases). This CDR3 spans 17 amino acids. Per germline, CDR1 SGHTA and CDR2 FQGTGA. V lost 5 bases and J lost 0, with 14 bases in between. CDR3 sequence reads: CASSPKDGSSGANVLTF. For the CDR3, the DNA is TGTGCCAGCAGCCCCAAGGACGGGAGCTCTGGGGCCAACGTCCTGACTTTC.

This clone was seen more than once but under ten times. The rearrangement links TRBV6-1 to TRBJ2-3; D is undetermined. CDR1 MNHNS and CDR2 SASEGT come from the germline V gene. Between the trimmed V and J ends, which lost 10 bases and 0 bases, there was a span of 17 bases. The CDR3 covers 15 residues. The CDR3 DNA follows: TGTGCCATCCCCCGAGATCCGACTAGCACAGATACGCAGTATTTT. Its protein product is CAIPRDPTSTDTQYF.

The rearrangement links TRBV19 to TRBJ2-2, with a weak D call TRBD2 (6 bases). This CDR3 spans 15 amino acids. Trimming pared 4 bases from V and 3 bases from J, leaving 12 bases between. The germline CDR1 and CDR2 sequences are LNHDA and SQIVND (reference sequence). The CDR3 DNA follows: TGTGCCAGTAGTACCGGGGGAAGTGACACCGGGGAGCTGTTTTTT. It codes for CASSTGGSDTGELFF.

The chain employs TRBV7-7 and TRBJ2-2; 14 positions match TRBD2. Trimming took 5 bases from V and 2 from J; bases not matched to a gene: 10. There are 19 residues in the CDR3. Per the germline V gene, CDR1 is SSHAT and CDR2 is FNYEAQ (reference sequence). The CDR3 is CASSDASGLAGANTGELFF. The CDR3 DNA sequence: TGTGCCAGCAGCGACGCATCGGGACTAGCGGGAGCTAACACCGGGGAGCTGTTTTTT.

The chain has TRBV7-2 and TRBJ2-7, with a tentative D call TRBD1 (5 bases). The V gene's germline CDR1 is SGHTA and CDR2 FQGNSA. Trimming left V 9 bases short and J 0 bases short, with 18 bases between. The CDR3 extends over 15 amino acids. The DNA for the CDR3 is TGTGCCAGTTCGACGGTGGGGCGGCACTCCTACGAGCAGTACTTC. This encodes CASSTVGRHSYEQYF.

The rearrangement uses TRBV30 and TRBJ2-3; 7 positions agree with TRBD2. The V gene end was trimmed by 0 bases and the J gene end by 0 bases; junction bases not matched to a gene: 0. Germline CDR1 reads GTSNPN; CDR2 reads SVGIG (reference sequence). This CDR3 has 14 residues. The CDR3 nucleotides are TGTGCCTGGAGTGTAGCGGGGAGCACAGATACGCAGTATTTT. It specifies CAWSVAGSTDTQYF.

The V and J genes are TRBV28 and TRBJ1-3, with D perhaps matching TRBD1 (6 bases). Deletions cut 1 base from V and 2 bases from J, with 9 bases between. Germline assignment: CDR1 MDHEN and CDR2 SYDVKM. The CDR3 has 15 residues. For the CDR3, the DNA is TGTGCCAGCAGTTTATTCAGGGACACTGGAAACACCATATATTTT. Protein product: CASSLFRDTGNTIYF.

This clone occurred a few times. The rearrangement links TRBV6-5 to TRBJ2-1; the D gene is possibly TRBD2 (5 bases). This CDR3 has 16 amino acids. Germline V gives CDR1 MNHEY, CDR2 SVGAGI. Between the trimmed V and J ends, which lost 2 bases and 0 bases, there was a span of 11 bases. Here the CDR3 DNA reads TGTGCCAGCAGTTACCGGCGGGTGAGCTCCTACAATGAGCAGTTCTTC. It yields the protein CASSYRRVSSYNEQFF.

This clone occurred a few times. The genes are TRBV7-3 and TRBJ2-3; 10 positions agree with TRBD2. This CDR3 has 15 amino acids. The germline V gene has CDR1 SGHTA and CDR2 FQGTGA. V was clipped by 2 bases and J by 6 bases; unmatched bases: 5. Written as DNA, the CDR3 is TGTGCCAGCAGCTTATTCCCTAGCGGGAGTGATACGCAGTATTTT. Translating gives CASSLFPSGSDTQYF. Drawing the rest from reference TRBV7-3 and TRBJ2-3, the complete variable domain is GAGVSQTPSNKVTEKGKYVELRCDPISGHTALYWYRQSLGQGPEFLIYFQGTGAADDSGLPNDRFFAVRPEGSVSTLKIQRTERGDSAVYLCASSLFPSGSDTQYFGPGTRLTVL.

Only one count was recorded for this clone. The rearrangement joins TRBV14 to TRBJ2-7, with a tentative D call TRBD2 (6 bases). V dropped 0 bases and J dropped 2 bases, with 14 bases sitting between them. The CDR3 length is 16 residues. The germline CDR1 and CDR2 sequences are SGHDN and FVKESK. The DNA for the CDR3 is TGTGCCAGCAGCCAAGAAGCGACTAGGAGGACCTACGAGCAGTACTTC. Amino acids: CASSQEATRRTYEQYF.

V is TRBV13 and J is TRBJ2-1; 10 positions agree with TRBD2. The trim removed 5 bases at V and 7 bases at J, leaving 8 bases unmatched. Germline V gene sequence: CDR1 PRHDT, CDR2 FYEKMQ (reference sequence). The CDR3 extends over 15 amino acids. The chain's CDR3 is CASSKSGRAGNEQFF. In DNA, the CDR3 is TGTGCCAGCAGCAAAAGCGGGAGGGCCGGGAATGAGCAGTTCTTC.

This clone has a single count. V usage is TRBV15 and J usage is TRBJ2-7; D gene unclear. Per the germline V gene, CDR1 is LNHNV and CDR2 is YYDKDF (reference sequence). Trimming took off 1 base at V and 6 bases at J, with 7 bases between the two ends. This CDR3 is 12 amino acids long. The DNA of the CDR3 is TGTGCCACCAGCAGAGGAGGCCTCGAGCAGTACTTC. Protein product: CATSRGGLEQYF.

The V call is TRBV5-5, the J call TRBJ1-2; 7 bases match TRBD1. CDR3 size: 16 residues. In germline, CDR1 is SGHKS, CDR2 YYEKEE (reference sequence). J lost 4 bases, V lost 0 bases, and 9 bases had no gene match. The CDR3, as DNA: TGTGCCAGCAGCTTGGCTAGGGGCGACAGGGTCTATGGCTACACCTTC. The encoded protein is CASSLARGDRVYGYTF.

This clone was detected only once. The chain links TRBV6-1 to TRBJ2-3, with 8 positions matching TRBD1. This CDR3 comprises 13 residues. The V and J ends lost 7 bases and 6 bases, in that order; junction bases with no gene match: 6. Germline CDR1 MNHNS, CDR2 SASEGT. The CDR3 DNA is TGTGCCAGCAACAACAGGGGGTGGGATACGCAGTATTTT. Translating it yields CASNNRGWDTQYF.

The gene calls are TRBV6-5 and TRBJ2-2; tentative D call: TRBD1 (6 bases). Germline CDR1 and CDR2: MNHEY and SVGAGI. Trimming took off 6 bases at V and 4 bases at J, with 15 bases between the two ends. The CDR3 totals 15 residues. CDR3 sequence reads: CASRRTEKGTGELFF. The CDR3 DNA reads as TGTGCCAGCAGGCGGACAGAAAAGGGCACCGGGGAGCTGTTTTTT.